This record concerns one T cell receptor beta chain sequence. The junction does not match germline at one end; this may be a read error. TCR beta cDNA was made from around 520 ng total RNA with a constant-region primer. Sequencing libraries for TCR beta derived from three nested multiplex PCR rounds that used slightly modified ARM-PCR. Amplification in the first two PCR rounds was performed using TRBV1-TRBV30 forward primers and a C-beta reverse primer for 9 to 11 cycles each. TCRdb itself ran the multiplex PCR reads through MiXCR, one entry per CDR3 protein. This sample has 90,000 to 150,000 distinct CDR3 sequences; around 70% occur once, and the top ten carry over 6.5%. The source of the sample is a study of tumor-infiltrating lymphocytes in primary liver carcinoma. The roughly 17-31 mg bulk tissue piece was not sorted before simultaneous RNA and DNA extraction. The patients presented with primary liver carcinoma, which was managed through surgical resection. Treatment-naive at the time, the patients had chronic HBV infection.

The germline CDR1 and CDR2 sequences are SGHAT and FQNNGV. The CDR3 runs 17 residues. The sequenced sample consisted of tumor-adjacent normal liver tissue. The TCR was taken from a woman between 55 and 75 years old with primary liver carcinoma and hepatitis B virus infection. This rearrangement joins TRBV11-2 to TRBJ2-1; 13 positions match TRBD2. The DNA of the CDR3 is TGTGCCAGCAACTTAGGACTAGCGGGAGTGGGCTACAACAAGCAGTTCTTC. Translating gives CASNLGLAGVGYNKQFF. Together with reference TRBV11-2 and TRBJ2-1, the CDR3 gives the full variable domain: EAGVAQSPRYKIIEKRQSVAFWCNPISGHATLYWYQQILGQGPKLLIQFQNNGVVDDSQLPKDRFSAERLKGVDSTLKIQPAKLEDSAVYLCASNLGLAGVGYNKQFFGPGTRLTVL.